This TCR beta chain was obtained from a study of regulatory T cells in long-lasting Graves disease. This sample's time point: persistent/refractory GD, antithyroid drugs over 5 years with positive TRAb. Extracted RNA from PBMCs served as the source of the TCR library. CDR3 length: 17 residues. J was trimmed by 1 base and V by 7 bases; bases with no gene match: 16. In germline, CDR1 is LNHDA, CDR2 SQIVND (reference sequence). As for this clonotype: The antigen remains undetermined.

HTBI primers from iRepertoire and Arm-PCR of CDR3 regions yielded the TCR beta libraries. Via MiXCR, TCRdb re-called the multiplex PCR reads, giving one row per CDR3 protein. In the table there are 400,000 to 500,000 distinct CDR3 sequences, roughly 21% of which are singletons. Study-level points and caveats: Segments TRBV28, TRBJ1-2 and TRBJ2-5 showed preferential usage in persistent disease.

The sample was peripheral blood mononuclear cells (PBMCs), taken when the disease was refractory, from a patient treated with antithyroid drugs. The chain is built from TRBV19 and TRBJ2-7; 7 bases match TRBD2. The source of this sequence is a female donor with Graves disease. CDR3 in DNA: TGTGCCAGTAAGACTAGCAGGAGGATCCTGGTGTCCTACGAGCAGTACTTC. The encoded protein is CASKTSRRILVSYEQYF.